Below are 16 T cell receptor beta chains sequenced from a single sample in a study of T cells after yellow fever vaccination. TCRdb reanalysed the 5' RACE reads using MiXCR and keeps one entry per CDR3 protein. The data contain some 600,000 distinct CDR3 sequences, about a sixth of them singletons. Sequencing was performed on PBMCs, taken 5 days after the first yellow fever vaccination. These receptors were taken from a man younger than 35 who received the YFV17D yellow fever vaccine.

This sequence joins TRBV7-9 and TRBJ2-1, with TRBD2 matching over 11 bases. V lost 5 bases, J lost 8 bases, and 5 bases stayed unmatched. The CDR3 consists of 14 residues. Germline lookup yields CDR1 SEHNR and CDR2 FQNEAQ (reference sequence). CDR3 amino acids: CASSLSGGAHEQFF. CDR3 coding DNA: TGTGCCAGCAGCCTTAGCGGGGGGGCGCATGAGCAGTTCTTC.

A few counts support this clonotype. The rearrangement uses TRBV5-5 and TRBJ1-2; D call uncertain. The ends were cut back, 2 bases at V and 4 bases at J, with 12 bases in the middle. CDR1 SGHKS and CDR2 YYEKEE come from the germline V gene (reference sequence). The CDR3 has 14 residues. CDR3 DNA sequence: TGTGCCAGCAGCTTTTTGGGCGCGGGCTATGGCTACACCTTC. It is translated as CASSFLGAGYGYTF.

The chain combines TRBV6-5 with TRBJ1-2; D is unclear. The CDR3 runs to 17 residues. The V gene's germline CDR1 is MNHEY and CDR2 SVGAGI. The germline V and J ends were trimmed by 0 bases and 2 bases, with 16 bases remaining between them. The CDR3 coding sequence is TGTGCCAGCAGTTACTCGAAGGGTCTGGAATCAAACTATGGCTACACCTTC. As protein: CASSYSKGLESNYGYTF.

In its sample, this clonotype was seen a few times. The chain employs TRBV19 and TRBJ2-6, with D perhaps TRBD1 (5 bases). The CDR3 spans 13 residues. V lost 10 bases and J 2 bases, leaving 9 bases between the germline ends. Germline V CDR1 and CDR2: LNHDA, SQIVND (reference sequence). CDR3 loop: CANTDTGANVLTF. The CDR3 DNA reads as TGTGCCAATACGGACACTGGGGCCAACGTCCTGACTTTC.

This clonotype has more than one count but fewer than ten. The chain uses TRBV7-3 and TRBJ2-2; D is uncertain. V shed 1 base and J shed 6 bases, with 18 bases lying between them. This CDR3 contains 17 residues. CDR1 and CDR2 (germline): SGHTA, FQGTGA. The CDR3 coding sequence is TGTGCCAGCAGCTTAAAAGGGTGGCACCTGGGGTCCGGGGAGCTGTTTTTT. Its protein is CASSLKGWHLGSGELFF.

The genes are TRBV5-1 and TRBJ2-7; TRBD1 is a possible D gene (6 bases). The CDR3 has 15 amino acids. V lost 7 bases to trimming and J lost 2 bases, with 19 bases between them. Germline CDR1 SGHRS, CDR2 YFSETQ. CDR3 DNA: TGCGCCAGCGGAGATCAAGGGGGAGCAACCTACGAGCAGTACTTC. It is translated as CASGDQGGATYEQYF.

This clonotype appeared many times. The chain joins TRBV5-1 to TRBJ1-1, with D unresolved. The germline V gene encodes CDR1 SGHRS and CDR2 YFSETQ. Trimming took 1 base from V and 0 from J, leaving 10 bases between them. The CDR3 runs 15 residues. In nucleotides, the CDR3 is TGCGCCAGCAGCTTGTGGAACAGACTGAACACTGAAGCTTTCTTT. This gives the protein CASSLWNRLNTEAFF.

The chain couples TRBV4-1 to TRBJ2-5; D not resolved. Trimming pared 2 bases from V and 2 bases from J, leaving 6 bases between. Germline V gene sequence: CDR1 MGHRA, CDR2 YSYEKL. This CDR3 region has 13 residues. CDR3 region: CASSQSVQETQYF. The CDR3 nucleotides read TGCGCCAGCAGCCAATCGGTACAAGAGACCCAGTACTTC.

CDR3 in DNA: TGTGCCAGTAGTATAGACGGCTCCTATGGCTACACCTTC. Translated: CASSIDGSYGYTF. The J gene is TRBJ1-2, the V gene TRBV19, with D uncertain. The CDR3 spans 13 residues. CDR1 and CDR2 (germline): LNHDA, SQIVND (reference sequence). V lost 0 bases to trimming and J lost 4 bases, with 6 bases between them.

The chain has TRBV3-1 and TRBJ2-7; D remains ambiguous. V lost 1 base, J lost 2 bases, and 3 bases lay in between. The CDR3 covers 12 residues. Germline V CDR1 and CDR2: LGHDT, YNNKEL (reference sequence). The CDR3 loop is CASSQGTYEQYF. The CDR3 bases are TGTGCCAGCAGCCAAGGGACCTACGAGCAGTACTTC.

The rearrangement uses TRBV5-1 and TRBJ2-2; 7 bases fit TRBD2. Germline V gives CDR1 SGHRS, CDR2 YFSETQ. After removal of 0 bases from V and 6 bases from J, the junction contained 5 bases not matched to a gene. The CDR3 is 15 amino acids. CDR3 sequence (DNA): TGCGCCAGCAGCTTGGCGGGGACTAATGCCGGGGAGCTGTTTTTT. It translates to CASSLAGTNAGELFF.

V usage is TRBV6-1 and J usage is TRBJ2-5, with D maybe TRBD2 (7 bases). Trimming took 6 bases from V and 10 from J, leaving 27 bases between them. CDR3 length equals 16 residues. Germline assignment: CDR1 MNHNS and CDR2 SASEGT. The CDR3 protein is CASSARDTGGKGNQYF. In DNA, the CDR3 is TGTGCCAGCAGCGCTCGGGACACGGGGGGAAAGGGTAACCAGTACTTC.

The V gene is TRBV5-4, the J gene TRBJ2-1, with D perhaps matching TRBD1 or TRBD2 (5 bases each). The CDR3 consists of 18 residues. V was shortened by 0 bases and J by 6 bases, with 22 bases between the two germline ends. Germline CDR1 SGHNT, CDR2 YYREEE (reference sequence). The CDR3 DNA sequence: TGTGCCAGCAGCTTGGTTCCTGTAGGGGACCCGCGTTCCAATGAGCAGTTCTTC. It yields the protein CASSLVPVGDPRSNEQFF.

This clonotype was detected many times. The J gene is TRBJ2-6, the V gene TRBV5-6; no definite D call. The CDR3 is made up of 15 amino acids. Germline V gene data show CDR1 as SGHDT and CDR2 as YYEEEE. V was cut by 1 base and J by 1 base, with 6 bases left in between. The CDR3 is CASSLPVSGANVLTF. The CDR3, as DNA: TGTGCCAGCAGCTTGCCCGTTTCTGGGGCCAACGTCCTGACTTTC.

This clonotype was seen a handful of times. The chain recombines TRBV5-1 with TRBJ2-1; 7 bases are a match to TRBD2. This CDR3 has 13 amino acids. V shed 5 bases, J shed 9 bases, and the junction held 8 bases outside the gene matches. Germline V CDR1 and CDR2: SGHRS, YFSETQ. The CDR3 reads CASSPDGGSEQFF. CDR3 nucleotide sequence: TGCGCCAGCAGTCCCGACGGGGGGAGTGAGCAGTTCTTC.

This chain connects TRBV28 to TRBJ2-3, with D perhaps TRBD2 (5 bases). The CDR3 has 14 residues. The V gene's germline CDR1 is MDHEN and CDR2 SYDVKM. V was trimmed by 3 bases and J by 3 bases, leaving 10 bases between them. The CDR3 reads CASSFRRITDTQYF. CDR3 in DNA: TGTGCCAGCAGTTTTAGGAGGATTACAGATACGCAGTATTTT.